This T cell receptor (beta chain) was recovered during a study of T-cell reconstitution after alpha-beta-depleted transplantation in children. Germline values: CDR1 SGHAT, CDR2 FQNNGV. V was shortened by 0 bases and J by 2 bases, with 8 bases between the two germline ends. The CDR3 has 14 amino acids. Notes on the study in general: T-cell counts and diversity at one year post-transplant came mainly from newly produced T cells. About two months after transplant, alpha-beta T cells reportedly came from several hundred expanded graft clones.

The library targeted TCRbeta and was prepared with unique molecular identifiers. One entry per CDR3 protein, called by TCRdb with MiXCR from the PCR reads. This repertoire shows about 590,000 distinct CDR3 sequences, approximately 12% found once; its top ten account for around 2%. In regard to this clonotype: Its antigen remains unknown.

The receptor was isolated from a male patient between 5 and 17 years old who had a stem cell transplant for acute myeloid leukemia, so the T cells may come from the graft donor. The chain links TRBV11-2 to TRBJ2-7, with D unclear. Material: PBMCs, mostly from graft donor cells, obtained 360 days after TCRalphabeta/CD19-depleted stem cell transplant. Here the CDR3 reads CASSLDPTAYEQYF. The CDR3 bases are TGTGCCAGCAGCTTAGACCCCACTGCCTACGAGCAGTACTTC.